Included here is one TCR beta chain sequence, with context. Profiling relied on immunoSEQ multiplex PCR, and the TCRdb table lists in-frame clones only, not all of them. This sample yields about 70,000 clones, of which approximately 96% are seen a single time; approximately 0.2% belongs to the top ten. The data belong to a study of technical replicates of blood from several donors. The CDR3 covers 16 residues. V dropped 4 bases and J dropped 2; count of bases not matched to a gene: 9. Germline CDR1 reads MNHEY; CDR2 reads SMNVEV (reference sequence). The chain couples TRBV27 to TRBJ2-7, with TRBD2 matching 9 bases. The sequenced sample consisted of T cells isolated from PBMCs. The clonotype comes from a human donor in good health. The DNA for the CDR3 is TGTGCCAGCAGTTCGCAGACTAGCGGCCAACCCTACGAGCAGTACTTC. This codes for CASSSQTSGQPYEQYF.